This TCR beta chain was sequenced during a study of cytomegalovirus exposure and HLA in healthy donors. Regarding the study as a whole: The authors enumerated around 150 TCR beta chains as linked to cytomegalovirus.

Sequenced by immunoSEQ multiplex PCR; TCRdb stores in-frame clones only, minus some. The sample lists over 150,000 clones, roughly 80% seen once, with 2.5% to 3.5% in the top ten. Points on this clone: What it binds is not known.

This sequence was found in a woman in her late teens or twenties in good health and CMV-seropositive. Material: PBMCs.

The CDR3 DNA reads TGTGCCAGTAGTTTCCAGAACATGAACACTGAAGCTTTCTTT. As protein: CASSFQNMNTEAFF. J is TRBJ1-1 and V is TRBV19; D is uncertain. With 5 bases removed from V and 0 bases from J, the gap between germline ends came to 10 bases. Germline values: CDR1 LNHDA, CDR2 SQIVND (reference sequence). This CDR3 region has 14 residues.